This passage covers 12 T cell receptor beta chains from one sample sequenced in a study of quantifying T cell responses using KT2 cells. Overall study context: cDNA was made from DNase-treated RNA using alpha and beta constant primers.

A single-stranded UMI oligo with SP2 sequence was ligated to cDNA 3' ends. First-round PCR used three to four cycles and beta primers RC1.1 and RC1.2 covering TRBC1 and TRBC2. TCRdb analysed the UMI-ligation and nested PCR reads with MiXCR anew, one entry per CDR3 protein. The data show 40,000 to 50,000 distinct CDR3 sequences, over 15% seen once. Input material: PBMCs spiked with cells of the T cell clone KT2. These receptors originate from a human donor.

In this sample, this clonotype turned up many times. The rearrangement links TRBV27 to TRBJ2-3, with 7 positions matching TRBD1. This CDR3 is built from 13 residues. Trimming cost V 6 bases and J 6 bases; bases outside gene matches: 6. The germline V gene encodes CDR1 MNHEY and CDR2 SMNVEV (reference sequence). As DNA, the CDR3 is TGTGCCAGCAGACAGGGGACAAAGGATACGCAGTATTTT. Its translation: CASRQGTKDTQYF.

Only a few counts were recorded for this clonotype. The J gene is TRBJ2-1, the V gene TRBV20-1, with 7 bases aligning to TRBD1. Germline CDR1 reads DFQATT; CDR2 reads SNEGSKA (reference sequence). After removal of 2 bases from V and 4 bases from J, the junction contained 2 bases not matched to a gene. CDR3 length: 13 residues. The CDR3 DNA reads as TGCAGTGCTAGAAACAGGGGTTACAATGAGCAGTTCTTC. Its translation: CSARNRGYNEQFF.

The rearrangement links TRBV6-5 to TRBJ2-3; 8 positions agree with TRBD2. The V segment lost 5 bases and the J segment 1 base; nucleotides outside the gene matches: 5. Germline assignment: CDR1 MNHEY and CDR2 SVGAGI. This CDR3 region has 15 residues. CDR3 coding DNA: TGTGCCAGCAGTAGGGCGGGGGGCCGCACAGATACGCAGTATTTT. Residues: CASSRAGGRTDTQYF.

This clonotype has only one observation. Mismatch with germline at one junction end may stem from a read error. The chain carries TRBV10-3 and TRBJ1-1; a possible D gene is TRBD1 (6 bases). The CDR3 is made up of 13 amino acids. Germline V lookup: CDR1 ENHRY, CDR2 SYGVKD. The CDR3 here is CAISDSTGPEAIF. The CDR3 region has the DNA TGTGCCATCAGTGATTCGACAGGTCCTGAAGCTATCTTT.

V gene TRBV7-2 combines with J gene TRBJ2-3; D unclear. Trimming shortened V by 5 bases and J by 5 bases, and 8 bases separated the two germline ends. The V gene's germline CDR1 is SGHTA and CDR2 FQGNSA. The CDR3 loop spans 12 amino acids. CDR3: CASSKSRDTQYF. The CDR3 region has the DNA TGTGCCAGCAGCAAGTCCCGAGATACGCAGTATTTT.

This clonotype was seen many times. The V and J genes are TRBV4-1 and TRBJ2-5; TRBD1 matches 7 bases. Germline V gene lookup returns CDR1 MGHRA and CDR2 YSYEKL. The CDR3 is 15 residues long. The ends lost 0 bases at V and 6 bases at J; junction bases unmatched: 7. CDR3 bases: TGCGCCAGCAGCCAAGAATTAGGGGGCTTACAGACCCAGTACTTC. Translating gives CASSQELGGLQTQYF.

The chain uses TRBV29-1 and TRBJ2-1, with D possibly being TRBD1 (7 bases). The CDR3 has 14 residues. Germline V lookup: CDR1 SQVTM, CDR2 ANQGSEA. V lost 7 bases, J lost 0 bases, and 13 bases lay in between. The CDR3 DNA is TGCAGCGGGGGGGACAGAGGCTCCTACAATGAGCAGTTCTTC. Its protein is CSGGDRGSYNEQFF.

This clonotype was seen repeatedly, ten times or more. The V gene is TRBV7-8, the J gene TRBJ2-1; unclear D gene. Per the germline V gene, CDR1 is SGHVS and CDR2 is FQNEAQ. The V end lost 1 base, the J end lost 8 bases, and 6 bases lay between the germline ends. CDR3 length equals 12 residues. The CDR3 spells CASSLGGDEQFF. The CDR3 region has the DNA TGTGCCAGCAGCTTAGGCGGCGATGAGCAGTTCTTC.

This clonotype has just a few counts. The chain uses TRBV2 and TRBJ1-5, with TRBD1 as a possible D gene (5 bases). Germline V lookup: CDR1 SNHLY, CDR2 FYNNEI. The CDR3 loop spans 14 amino acids. The germline V and J ends were trimmed by 6 bases and 3 bases, with 12 bases remaining between them. The DNA for the CDR3 is TGTGCCAGCAGGGGGGACGGATTCAATCAGCCCCAGCATTTT. It yields the protein CASRGDGFNQPQHF.

This clonotype was seen more than once but under ten times. CDR3 sequence reads: CASSIVAGVGYQPQHF. The CDR3, as DNA: TGTGCCAGTAGTATAGTGGCGGGGGTTGGTTATCAGCCCCAGCATTTT. V gene TRBV19 combines with J gene TRBJ1-5; possible D gene TRBD1, 5 bases. The CDR3 totals 16 residues. Trimming took off 1 base at V and 5 bases at J, with 15 bases between the two ends. Germline CDR1 reads LNHDA; CDR2 reads SQIVND (reference sequence).

This clonotype was seen a handful of times. The rearrangement uses TRBV6-6 and TRBJ2-7, with D perhaps matching TRBD2 (5 bases). The CDR3 is 12 amino acids. Per germline, CDR1 MNHNY and CDR2 SVGAGI (reference sequence). Between the trimmed V and J ends, which lost 5 bases and 7 bases, there was a span of 12 bases. Here the CDR3 DNA reads TGTGCCAGCAGTCAGGACTGGAGGGAGCAGTACTTC. It is translated as CASSQDWREQYF.

V usage is TRBV13 and J usage is TRBJ1-4; D is unresolved. In germline, CDR1 is PRHDT, CDR2 FYEKMQ (reference sequence). CDR3 size: 13 residues. Trimming pared 6 bases from V and 0 bases from J, leaving 5 bases between. CDR3 sequence: CASRDTTNEKLFF. CDR3 DNA sequence: TGTGCCAGCAGAGACACAACTAATGAAAAACTGTTTTTT.